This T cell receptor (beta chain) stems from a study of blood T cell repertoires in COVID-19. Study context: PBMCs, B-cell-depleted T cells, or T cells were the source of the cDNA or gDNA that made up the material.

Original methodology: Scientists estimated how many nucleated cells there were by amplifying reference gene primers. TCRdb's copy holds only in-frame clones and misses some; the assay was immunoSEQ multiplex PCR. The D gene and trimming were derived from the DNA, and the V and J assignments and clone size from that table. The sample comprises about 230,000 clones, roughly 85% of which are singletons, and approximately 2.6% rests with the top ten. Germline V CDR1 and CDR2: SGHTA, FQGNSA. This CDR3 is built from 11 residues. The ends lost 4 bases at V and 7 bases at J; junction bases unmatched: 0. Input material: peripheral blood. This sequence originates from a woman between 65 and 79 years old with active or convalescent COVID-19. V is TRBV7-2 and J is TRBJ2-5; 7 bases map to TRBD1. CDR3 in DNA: TGTGCCAGCAGCTCAGGGGGGACCCAGTACTTC. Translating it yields CASSSGGTQYF.